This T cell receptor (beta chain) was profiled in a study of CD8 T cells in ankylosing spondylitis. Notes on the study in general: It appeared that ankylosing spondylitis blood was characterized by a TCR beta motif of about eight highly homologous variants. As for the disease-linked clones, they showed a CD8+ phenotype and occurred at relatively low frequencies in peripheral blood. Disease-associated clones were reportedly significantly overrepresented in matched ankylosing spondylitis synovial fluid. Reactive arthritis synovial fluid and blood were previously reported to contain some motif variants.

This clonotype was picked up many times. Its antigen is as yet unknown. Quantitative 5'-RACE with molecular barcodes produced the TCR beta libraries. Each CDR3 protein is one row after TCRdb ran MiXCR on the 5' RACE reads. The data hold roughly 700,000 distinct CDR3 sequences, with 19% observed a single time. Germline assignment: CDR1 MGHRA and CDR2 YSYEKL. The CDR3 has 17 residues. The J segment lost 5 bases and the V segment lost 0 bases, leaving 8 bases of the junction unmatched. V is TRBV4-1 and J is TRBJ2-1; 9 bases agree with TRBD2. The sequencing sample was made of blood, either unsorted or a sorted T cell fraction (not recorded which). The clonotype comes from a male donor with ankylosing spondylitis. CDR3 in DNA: TGCGCCAGCAGCCAAGAGGTTAGCGGGAGTCTCAACAATGAGCAGTTCTTC. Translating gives CASSQEVSGSLNNEQFF.